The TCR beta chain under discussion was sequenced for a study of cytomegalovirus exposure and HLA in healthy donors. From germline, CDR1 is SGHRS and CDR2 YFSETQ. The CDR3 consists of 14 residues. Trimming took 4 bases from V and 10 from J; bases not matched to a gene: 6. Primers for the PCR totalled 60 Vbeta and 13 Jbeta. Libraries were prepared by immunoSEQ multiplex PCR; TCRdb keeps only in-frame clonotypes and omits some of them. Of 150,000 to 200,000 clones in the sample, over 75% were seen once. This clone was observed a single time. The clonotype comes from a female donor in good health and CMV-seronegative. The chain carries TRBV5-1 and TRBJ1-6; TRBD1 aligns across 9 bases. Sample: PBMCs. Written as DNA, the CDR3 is TGCGCCAGCAGCCCTGGACAGGGGTGGTCACCCCTCCACTTT. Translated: CASSPGQGWSPLHF.